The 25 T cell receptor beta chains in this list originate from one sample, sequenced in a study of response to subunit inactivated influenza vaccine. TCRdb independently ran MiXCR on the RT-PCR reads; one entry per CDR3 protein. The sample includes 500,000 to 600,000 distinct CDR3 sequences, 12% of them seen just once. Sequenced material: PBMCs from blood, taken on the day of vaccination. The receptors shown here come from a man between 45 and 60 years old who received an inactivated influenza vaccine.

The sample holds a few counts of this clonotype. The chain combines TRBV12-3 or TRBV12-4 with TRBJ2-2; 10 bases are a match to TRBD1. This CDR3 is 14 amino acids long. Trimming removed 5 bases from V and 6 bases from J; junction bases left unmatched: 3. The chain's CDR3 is CASSVGQGAGELFF. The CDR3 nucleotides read TGTGCCAGCAGTGTCGGACAGGGGGCCGGGGAGCTGTTTTTT.

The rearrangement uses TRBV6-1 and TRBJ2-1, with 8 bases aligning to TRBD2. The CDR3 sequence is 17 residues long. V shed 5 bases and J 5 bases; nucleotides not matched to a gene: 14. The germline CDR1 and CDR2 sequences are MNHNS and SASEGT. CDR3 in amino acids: CASSQTGTGGVHNEQFF. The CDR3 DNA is TGTGCCAGCAGTCAAACAGGAACGGGGGGGGTCCACAATGAGCAGTTCTTC.

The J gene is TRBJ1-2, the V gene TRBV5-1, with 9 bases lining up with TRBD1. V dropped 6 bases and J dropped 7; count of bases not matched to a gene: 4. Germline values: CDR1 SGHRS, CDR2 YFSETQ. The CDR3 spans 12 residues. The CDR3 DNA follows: TGCGCCAGCACCGCGGACAGGGGTGGCTACACCTTC. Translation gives CASTADRGGYTF.

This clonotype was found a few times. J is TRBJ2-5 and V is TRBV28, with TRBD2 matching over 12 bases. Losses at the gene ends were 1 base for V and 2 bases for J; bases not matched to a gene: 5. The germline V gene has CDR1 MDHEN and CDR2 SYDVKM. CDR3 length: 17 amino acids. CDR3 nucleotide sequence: TGTGCCAGCAGTTTATTCGTACTAGCGGGGGGTCAAGAGACCCAGTACTTC. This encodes CASSLFVLAGGQETQYF.

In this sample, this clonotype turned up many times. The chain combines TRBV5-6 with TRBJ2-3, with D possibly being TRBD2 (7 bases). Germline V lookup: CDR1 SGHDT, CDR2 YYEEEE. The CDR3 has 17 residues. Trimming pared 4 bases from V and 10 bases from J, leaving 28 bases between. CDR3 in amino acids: CASSTRGGAFHMGSQYF. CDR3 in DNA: TGTGCCAGCAGCACGAGAGGGGGGGCCTTTCATATGGGTTCGCAGTATTTT.

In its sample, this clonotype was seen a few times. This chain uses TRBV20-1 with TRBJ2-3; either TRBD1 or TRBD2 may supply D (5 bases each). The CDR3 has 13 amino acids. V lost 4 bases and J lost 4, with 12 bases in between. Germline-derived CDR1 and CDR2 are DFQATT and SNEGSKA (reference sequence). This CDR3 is CSATQRGPDTQYF. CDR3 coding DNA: TGCAGTGCTACCCAACGGGGCCCAGATACGCAGTATTTT.

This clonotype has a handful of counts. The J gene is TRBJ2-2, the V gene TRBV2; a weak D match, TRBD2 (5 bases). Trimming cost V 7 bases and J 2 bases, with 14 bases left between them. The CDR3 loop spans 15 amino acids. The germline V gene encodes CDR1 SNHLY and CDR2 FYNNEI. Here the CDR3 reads CASKERWQNTGELFF. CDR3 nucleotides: TGTGCCAGCAAAGAGCGGTGGCAAAACACCGGGGAGCTGTTTTTT.

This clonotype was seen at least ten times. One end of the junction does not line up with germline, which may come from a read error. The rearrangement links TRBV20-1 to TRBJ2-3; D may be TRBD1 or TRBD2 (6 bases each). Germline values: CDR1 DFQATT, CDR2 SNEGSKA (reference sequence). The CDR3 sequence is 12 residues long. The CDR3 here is CSASGGTATQYF. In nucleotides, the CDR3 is TGCAGTGCTAGCGGGGGCACAGCTACGCAGTATTTT.

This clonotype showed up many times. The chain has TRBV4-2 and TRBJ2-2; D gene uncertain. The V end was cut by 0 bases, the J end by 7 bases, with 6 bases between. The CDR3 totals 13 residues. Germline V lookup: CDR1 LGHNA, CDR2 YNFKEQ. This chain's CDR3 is CASSQDLGGELFF. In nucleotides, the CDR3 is TGTGCCAGCAGCCAAGATCTGGGCGGGGAGCTGTTTTTT.

The DNA of the CDR3 is TGTGCCAGCAGCGTAAGGGGCGGGGAGCTGTTTTTT. Its translation is CASSVRGGELFF. J is TRBJ2-2 and V is TRBV7-2; possible D gene TRBD1, 5 bases. This CDR3 contains 12 residues. Germline V CDR1 and CDR2: SGHTA, FQGNSA. V dropped 5 bases and J dropped 7 bases, with 8 bases sitting between them.

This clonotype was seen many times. The CDR3 bases are TGCGCCAGCAGCCAAGAGACTAGAGCGTACAATGAGCAGTTCTTC. This sequence encodes CASSQETRAYNEQFF. The rearrangement links TRBV4-3 to TRBJ2-1; D might be TRBD2 (6 bases). Germline V gene data show CDR1 as LGHNA and CDR2 as YSLEER. This CDR3 spans 15 amino acids. Trimming left V 0 bases short and J 4 bases short, with 10 bases between.

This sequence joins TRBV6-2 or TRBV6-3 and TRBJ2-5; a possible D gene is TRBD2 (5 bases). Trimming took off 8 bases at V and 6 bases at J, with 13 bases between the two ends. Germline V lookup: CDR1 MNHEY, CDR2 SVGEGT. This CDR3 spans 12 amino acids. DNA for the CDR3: TGTGCCAGCGCCACACAGCGGAAGACCCAGTACTTC. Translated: CASATQRKTQYF.

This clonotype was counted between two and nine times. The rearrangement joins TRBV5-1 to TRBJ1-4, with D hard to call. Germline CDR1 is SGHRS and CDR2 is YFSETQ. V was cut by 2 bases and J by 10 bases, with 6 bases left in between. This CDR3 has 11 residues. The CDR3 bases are TGCGCCAGCAGCTTTGACGGAAAACTGTTTTTT. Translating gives CASSFDGKLFF.

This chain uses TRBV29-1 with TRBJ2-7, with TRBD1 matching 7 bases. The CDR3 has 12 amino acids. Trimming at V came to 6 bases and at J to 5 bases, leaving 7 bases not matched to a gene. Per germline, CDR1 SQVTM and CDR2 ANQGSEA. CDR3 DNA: TGCAGCGTAGCCGACAGGGACCACGAGCAGTACTTC. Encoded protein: CSVADRDHEQYF.

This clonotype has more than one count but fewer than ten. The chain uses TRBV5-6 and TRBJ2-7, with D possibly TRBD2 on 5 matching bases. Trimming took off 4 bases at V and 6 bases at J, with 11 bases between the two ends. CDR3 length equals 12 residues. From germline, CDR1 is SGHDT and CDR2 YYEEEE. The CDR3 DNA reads TGTGCCAGCAGCGAGGGATCCAGCGAGCAGTACTTC. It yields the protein CASSEGSSEQYF.

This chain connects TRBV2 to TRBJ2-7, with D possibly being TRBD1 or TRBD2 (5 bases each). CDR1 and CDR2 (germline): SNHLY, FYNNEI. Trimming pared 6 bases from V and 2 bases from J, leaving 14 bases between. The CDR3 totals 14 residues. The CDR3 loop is CASSAGTVAYEQYF. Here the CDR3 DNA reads TGTGCCAGCAGCGCCGGGACGGTCGCCTACGAGCAGTACTTC.

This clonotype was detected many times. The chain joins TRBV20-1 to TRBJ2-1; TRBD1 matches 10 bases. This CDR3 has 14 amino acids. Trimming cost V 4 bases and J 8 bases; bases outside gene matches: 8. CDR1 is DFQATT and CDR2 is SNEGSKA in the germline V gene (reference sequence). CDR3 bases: TGCAGTGCTAAAAGACAGGGGGCGCGGGATGAGCAGTTCTTC. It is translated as CSAKRQGARDEQFF.

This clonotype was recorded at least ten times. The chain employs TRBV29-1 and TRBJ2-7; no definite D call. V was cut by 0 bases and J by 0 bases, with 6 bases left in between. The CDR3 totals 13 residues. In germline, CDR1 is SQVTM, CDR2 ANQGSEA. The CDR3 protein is CSVEENSSYEQYF. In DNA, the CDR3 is TGCAGCGTTGAAGAGAATTCCTCCTACGAGCAGTACTTC.

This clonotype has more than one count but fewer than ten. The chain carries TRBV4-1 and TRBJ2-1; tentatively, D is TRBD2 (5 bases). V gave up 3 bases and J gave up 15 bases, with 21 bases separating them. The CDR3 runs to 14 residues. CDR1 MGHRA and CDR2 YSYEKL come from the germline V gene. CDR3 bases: TGCGCCAGCAGCCAGGGCCTCGGAGGTAGGGTTGTGTTCTTC. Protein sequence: CASSQGLGGRVVFF.

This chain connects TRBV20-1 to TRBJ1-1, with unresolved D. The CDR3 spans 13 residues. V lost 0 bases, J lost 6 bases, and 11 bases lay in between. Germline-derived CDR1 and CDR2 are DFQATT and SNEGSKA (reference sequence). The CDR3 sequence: CSAREVRAAEAFF. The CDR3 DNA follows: TGCAGTGCTAGAGAAGTACGGGCGGCTGAAGCTTTCTTT.

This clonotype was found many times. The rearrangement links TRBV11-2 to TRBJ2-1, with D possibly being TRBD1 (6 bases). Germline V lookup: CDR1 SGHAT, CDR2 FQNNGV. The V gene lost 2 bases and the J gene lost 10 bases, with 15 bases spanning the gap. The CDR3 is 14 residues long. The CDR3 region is CASSLWAGANEQFF. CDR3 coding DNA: TGTGCCAGCAGCTTATGGGCAGGGGCAAACGAGCAGTTCTTC.

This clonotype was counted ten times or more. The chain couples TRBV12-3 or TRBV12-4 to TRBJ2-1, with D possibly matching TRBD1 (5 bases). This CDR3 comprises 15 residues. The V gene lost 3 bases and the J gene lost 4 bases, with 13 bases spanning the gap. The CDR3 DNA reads TGTGCCAGCAGTTTGCAGGGATTGGGGTACAATGAGCAGTTCTTC. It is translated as CASSLQGLGYNEQFF.

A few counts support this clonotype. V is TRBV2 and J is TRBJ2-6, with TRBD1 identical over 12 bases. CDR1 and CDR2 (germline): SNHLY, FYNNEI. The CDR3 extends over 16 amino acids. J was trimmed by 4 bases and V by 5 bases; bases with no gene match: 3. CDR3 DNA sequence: TGTGCCAGCAGTCCGGGACAGGGGGCCGGGGCCAACGTCCTGACTTTC. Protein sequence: CASSPGQGAGANVLTF.

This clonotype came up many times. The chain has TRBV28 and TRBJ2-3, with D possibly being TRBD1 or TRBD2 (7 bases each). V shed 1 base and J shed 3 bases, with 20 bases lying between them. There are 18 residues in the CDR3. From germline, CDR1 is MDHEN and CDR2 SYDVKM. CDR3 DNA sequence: TGTGCCAGCAGTTTATTGATCCCCGACAGGGAGGGGACAGATACGCAGTATTTT. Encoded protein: CASSLLIPDREGTDTQYF.

CDR3 residues: CASTPGGSGSQETQYF. DNA of the CDR3: TGCGCCAGCACCCCGGGGGGGAGCGGATCACAAGAGACCCAGTACTTC. This chain joins TRBV5-1 and TRBJ2-5; 8 nucleotides match TRBD2. The germline V gene encodes CDR1 SGHRS and CDR2 YFSETQ. The length of the CDR3 is 16 residues. V lost 6 bases to trimming and J lost 2 bases; unmatched junction nucleotides: 12. The entire variable domain, with the rest obtained from reference TRBV5-1 and TRBJ2-5, is as follows: KAGVTQTPRYLIKTRGQQVTLSCSPISGHRSVSWYQQTPGQGLQFLFEYFSETQRNKGNFPGRFSGRQFSNSRSEMNVSTLELGDSALYLCASTPGGSGSQETQYFGPGTRLLVL.